The 17 T cell receptor beta chains below all came from one sample that was sequenced in a study of HIV-infected patients and healthy controls. Whole blood was used without fractionation, so all unsorted peripheral T cells were included. About 500 ng RNA was reverse transcribed with alpha and beta constant-region primers. Alpha and beta chain libraries were made separately by chain-specific third strand synthesis with multiplexing indices. TCRdb independently ran MiXCR on the 5' RACE reads; one entry per CDR3 protein. The sample contains about 24,000 distinct CDR3 sequences, 8.5% to 9% of which appear only once. The sample consisted of blood. Receptors originate from an adult in good health.

Ten or more counts support this clonotype. The CDR3 coding sequence is TGTGCCAGCAGTTACCAGGCAGTTCGGTCACCCCTCCACTTT. It translates to CASSYQAVRSPLHF. V and J are TRBV6-5 and TRBJ1-6; D remains unclear. Trimming removed 2 bases from V and 10 bases from J, with 12 bases in between. The CDR3 is 14 residues long. The germline V gene has CDR1 MNHEY and CDR2 SVGAGI.

The chain uses TRBV29-1 and TRBJ2-2; unclear D gene. Germline V gene sequence: CDR1 SQVTM, CDR2 ANQGSEA. The CDR3 runs 12 residues. With 4 bases removed from V and 2 bases from J, the gap between germline ends came to 5 bases. CDR3 protein: CSVAQNTGELFF. The CDR3 DNA reads TGCAGCGTTGCACAAAACACCGGGGAGCTGTTTTTT.

Within the sample, this clonotype is medium-sized. This sequence joins TRBV6-4 and TRBJ1-1; D possibly corresponds to TRBD1 (5 bases). The V and J ends lost 4 bases and 1 base respectively, with 10 bases between them. The CDR3 contains 14 residues. Germline V gene sequence: CDR1 MRHNA, CDR2 SNTAGT. CDR3 nucleotide sequence: TGTGCCAGCAGTGCTGAAGGGGAGAACACTGAAGCTTTCTTT. This translates into CASSAEGENTEAFF.

The sample holds many counts of this clonotype. The V gene is TRBV6-6, the J gene TRBJ1-1; weak D call: TRBD1 (5 bases). The CDR3 length is 13 residues. Germline V CDR1 and CDR2: MNHNY, SVGAGI (reference sequence). V was clipped by 4 bases and J by 4 bases, with 10 bases between them. The CDR3 nucleotides are TGTGCCAGCAGTTTCGGAGGGGCCACTGAAGCTTTCTTT. Encoded protein: CASSFGGATEAFF.

This clonotype has ten or more counts. The V gene is TRBV28, the J gene TRBJ2-4; the D gene is possibly TRBD1 (5 bases). The CDR3 is made up of 16 amino acids. The ends were cut back, 5 bases at V and 0 bases at J, with 14 bases in the middle. The germline gives CDR1 MDHEN, CDR2 SYDVKM. The CDR3 region has the DNA TGTGCCAGCAGTATCCCGACAGCCCTAGCCAAAAACATTCAGTACTTC. Translating it yields CASSIPTALAKNIQYF.

This clonotype was seen repeatedly, ten times or more. The chain is built from TRBV7-9 and TRBJ2-7, with a possible D match to TRBD1 (5 bases). CDR3 size: 15 residues. V was pared by 4 bases and J by 2 bases, with 15 bases between. Germline CDR1 is SEHNR and CDR2 is FQNEAQ (reference sequence). DNA of the CDR3: TGTGCCAGCAGCTCTCAGTACGAGACAGCCTACGAGCAGTACTTC. Amino acid sequence: CASSSQYETAYEQYF.

The genes are TRBV19 and TRBJ2-5; weak D call: TRBD1 (6 bases). Trimming left V 0 bases short and J 7 bases short, with 15 bases between. The CDR3 loop spans 15 amino acids. Germline V gene data show CDR1 as LNHDA and CDR2 as SQIVND (reference sequence). CDR3: CASSIDSDSHSTQYF. CDR3 sequence (DNA): TGTGCCAGTAGTATAGATTCGGACAGTCATTCGACCCAGTACTTC.

This clonotype has a count of ten or more. The chain links TRBV12-3 or TRBV12-4 to TRBJ2-5, with 7 bases fitting TRBD1. V lost 5 bases, J lost 3 bases, and 6 bases stayed unmatched. The CDR3 length is 14 residues. The DNA of the CDR3 is TGTGCCAGCAGTGGATGGACAGGTGAAGAGACCCAGTACTTC. Translated, it gives CASSGWTGEETQYF.

The chain combines TRBV12-3 or TRBV12-4 with TRBJ2-3; TRBD1 matches at 7 bases. V dropped 5 bases and J dropped 4; count of bases not matched to a gene: 3. The CDR3 consists of 13 residues. CDR3 sequence reads: CASSKGASDTQYF. The CDR3 nucleotides read TGTGCCAGCAGTAAGGGGGCATCAGATACGCAGTATTTT.

This clonotype was detected ten times or more. The chain joins TRBV6-5 to TRBJ2-7; TRBD2 matches at 7 bases. J gave up 3 bases and V 4 bases, and 6 bases lay outside the gene matches. CDR3 length equals 14 residues. From germline, CDR1 is MNHEY and CDR2 SVGAGI. CDR3 protein: CASSFSGGFYEQYF. The CDR3 DNA reads TGTGCCAGCAGTTTCTCGGGGGGTTTCTACGAGCAGTACTTC.

This clonotype is labeled medium-sized (0.01 to 0.1%). The V call is TRBV20-1, the J call TRBJ2-7; no firm D call. Germline V gene sequence: CDR1 DFQATT, CDR2 SNEGSKA (reference sequence). V was trimmed by 0 bases and J by 4 bases, leaving 4 bases between them. The CDR3 totals 11 residues. The CDR3 DNA reads TGCAGTGCTAGAGAACGATACGAGCAGTACTTC. Amino acids: CSARERYEQYF.

This clonotype was counted ten times or more. This chain uses TRBV3-1 with TRBJ2-5; TRBD1 aligns across 10 bases. The CDR3 contains 14 residues. Germline lookup yields CDR1 LGHDT and CDR2 YNNKEL (reference sequence). Trimming at V came to 3 bases and at J to 3 bases, leaving 1 base not matched to a gene. The CDR3 coding sequence is TGTGCCAGCAGCCAGACAGGGGGCAAAGAGACCCAGTACTTC. Protein sequence: CASSQTGGKETQYF.

This clonotype was observed a handful of times. A much larger clone sits a single nucleotide away, making a read error possible. The chain links TRBV5-4 to TRBJ1-6, with unresolved D. V lost 0 bases and J 11 bases, leaving 15 bases between the germline ends. The CDR3 is 15 amino acids. The germline CDR1 and CDR2 sequences are SGHNT and YYREEE (reference sequence). CDR3 DNA: TGTGCCAGCAGCTTGGGGCAGCCCTCCAATGCACCCCTCCACTTT. This translates into CASSLGQPSNAPLHF.

This clonotype was observed many times. CDR3 nucleotides: TGTGCCAGCAGCCCGCAAAGTGGCGTAACTGAAGCTTTCTTT. It encodes CASSPQSGVTEAFF. This chain joins TRBV7-2 and TRBJ1-1; D call uncertain. The CDR3 runs 14 residues. Germline-derived CDR1 and CDR2 are SGHTA and FQGNSA. The V and J ends lost 5 bases and 5 bases respectively, with 15 bases between them.

The rearrangement links TRBV6-2 or TRBV6-3 to TRBJ2-3; 8 positions agree with TRBD1. The V and J ends lost 6 bases and 2 bases, in that order; junction bases with no gene match: 4. The germline V gene has CDR1 MNHEY and CDR2 SVGEGT. This CDR3 has 14 amino acids. The CDR3 DNA sequence: TGTGCCAGCAGCTCACAGGGGGTCACAGATACGCAGTATTTT. This encodes CASSSQGVTDTQYF.

Many counts were recorded for this clonotype. J is TRBJ1-5 and V is TRBV28; TRBD1 agrees at 7 bases. In germline, CDR1 is MDHEN, CDR2 SYDVKM. J gave up 6 bases and V 6 bases, and 2 bases lay outside the gene matches. This CDR3 comprises 12 residues. The CDR3 spells CASSRTGQPQHF. The DNA for the CDR3 is TGTGCCAGCAGCCGGACAGGTCAGCCCCAGCATTTT.

This clonotype was recorded at least ten times. This sequence joins TRBV27 and TRBJ1-6; 11 bases are a match to TRBD1. The CDR3 covers 15 residues. The trim removed 6 bases at V and 5 bases at J, leaving 3 bases unmatched. Germline CDR1 MNHEY, CDR2 SMNVEV (reference sequence). CDR3 region: CASSRDRGNNSPLHF. Written as DNA, the CDR3 is TGTGCCAGCAGCCGGGACAGGGGGAATAATTCACCCCTCCACTTT.